One sample yielded the 6 T cell receptor beta chains listed below, sequenced in a study of shared clonotypes between healthy human individuals. The method was immunoSEQ multiplex PCR; TCRdb's version includes in-frame clones alone and lacks a portion of them. The sample carries some 900,000 clones, 70% to 85% recorded once. Sequencing input: memory CD4+ T cells sorted from blood. Subset of the sample: CD45RA-negative fraction. These receptors all stem from a young man in good health.

The chain has TRBV27 and TRBJ1-1; D remains unclear. Germline-derived CDR1 and CDR2 are MNHEY and SMNVEV (reference sequence). Trimming left V 3 bases short and J 2 bases short, with 4 bases between. This CDR3 region has 12 residues. The DNA of the CDR3 is TGTGCCAGCAGTTTTGGTAACACTGAAGCTTTCTTT. Protein: CASSFGNTEAFF.

This clone was recorded only once. J is TRBJ2-7 and V is TRBV7-6; D is possibly TRBD2 (6 bases). The V end lost 2 bases, the J end lost 2 bases, and 22 bases lay between the germline ends. The CDR3 is 18 amino acids. Germline loops: CDR1 SGHVS, CDR2 FNYEAQ. The CDR3 spells CASSLSLALATETYEQYF. CDR3 sequence (DNA): TGTGCCAGCAGCTTAAGTTTGGCCCTAGCGACAGAGACCTACGAGCAGTACTTC.

V usage is TRBV10-1 and J usage is TRBJ2-3, with 15 bases fitting TRBD2. V was pared by 5 bases and J by 1 base, with 7 bases of the junction left unmatched. CDR3 length equals 18 residues. Germline values: CDR1 WNHNN, CDR2 SYGVQD (reference sequence). The CDR3: CASSPGTSGGSRTDTQYF. Here the CDR3 DNA reads TGCGCCAGCAGTCCCGGGACTAGCGGGGGGTCCCGCACAGATACGCAGTATTTT.

This rearrangement joins TRBV10-1 to TRBJ2-1; 13 nucleotides match TRBD2. With V trimmed by 5 bases and J by 15 bases, 4 bases remained unmatched. CDR3 length equals 12 residues. Germline loops: CDR1 WNHNN, CDR2 SYGVQD (reference sequence). The chain's CDR3 is CASSSTSGRVFF. CDR3 sequence (DNA): TGCGCCAGCAGTTCTACTAGCGGGAGGGTGTTCTTC.

The V gene is TRBV9, the J gene TRBJ2-3, with 9 bases fitting TRBD2. Germline-derived CDR1 and CDR2 are SGDLS and YYNGEE. The J segment lost 3 bases and the V segment lost 4 bases, leaving 6 bases of the junction unmatched. This CDR3 spans 15 amino acids. CDR3 in amino acids: CASSLASGGTDTQYF. In nucleotides, the CDR3 is TGTGCCAGCAGCCTAGCCAGCGGGGGGACAGATACGCAGTATTTT.

The J gene is TRBJ2-4, the V gene TRBV7-2; D is undetermined. Trimming removed 5 bases from V and 10 bases from J, with 12 bases in between. The germline gives CDR1 SGHTA, CDR2 FQGNSA. This CDR3 contains 12 residues. CDR3 in DNA: TGTGCCAGCAGCCTCCCGGCCGGAATTCAGTACTTC. Translated: CASSLPAGIQYF.